Presented here are 5 T cell receptor beta chains from one specimen sequenced in a study of blood T cell repertoires in COVID-19. Using immunoSEQ multiplex PCR, the repertoire was profiled, and TCRdb retains in-frame clones only, with some absent. The sample has 100,000 or so clones; approximately 90% are singletons. The sample taken for sequencing was peripheral blood. These receptors were collected from a woman over 75 with acute or convalescent COVID-19.

The rearrangement uses TRBV6-2 or TRBV6-3 and TRBJ1-2, with TRBD1 matching 9 bases. The germline V gene has CDR1 MNHEY and CDR2 SVGEGT. The CDR3 has 14 residues. J lost 7 bases, V lost 5 bases, and 8 bases had no gene match. CDR3 region: CASSLPTGGSGYTF. CDR3 DNA: TGTGCCAGCAGTCTCCCAACAGGGGGCTCTGGCTACACCTTC.

The chain carries TRBV7-8 and TRBJ1-2; D is unresolved. The CDR3 runs 16 residues. V gave up 1 base and J gave up 4 bases, with 16 bases separating them. Germline V CDR1 and CDR2: SGHVS, FQNEAQ. CDR3 sequence (DNA): TGTGCCAGCAGCTTAGTACCAGGAAGATATATCTATGGCTACACCTTC. The encoded protein is CASSLVPGRYIYGYTF.

The chain combines TRBV6-5 with TRBJ2-2; 9 nucleotides match TRBD1. This CDR3 region has 16 residues. Germline trimming cut 2 bases from V and 5 bases from J; bases unmatched to any gene: 6. Germline V CDR1 and CDR2: MNHEY, SVGAGI. The CDR3 reads CASSYPTGGVTGELFF. CDR3 DNA sequence: TGTGCCAGCAGTTACCCGACAGGGGGGGTTACCGGGGAGCTGTTTTTT.

The CDR3 DNA sequence: TGTGCCAGCAGCTTGGGCGGGGACCTTAACACCGGGGAGCTGTTTTTT. The encoded protein is CASSLGGDLNTGELFF. The chain has TRBV5-6 and TRBJ2-2, with D perhaps TRBD2 (6 bases). The germline V gene encodes CDR1 SGHDT and CDR2 YYEEEE. This CDR3 is 16 amino acids long. Trimming removed 0 bases from V and 2 bases from J, with 11 bases in between.

The chain combines TRBV30 with TRBJ1-6; the D is unclear. This CDR3 region has 18 residues. Germline V gene lookup returns CDR1 GTSNPN and CDR2 SVGIG (reference sequence). V gave up 1 base and J gave up 0 bases, with 16 bases separating them. The CDR3 bases are TGTGCCTGGAGTGCCGACCCGGCGGCGAGCTCCTATAATTCACCCCTCCACTTT. Protein product: CAWSADPAASSYNSPLHF.